The 27 T cell receptor beta chains listed next were all sequenced from one sample in a study of OX40 agonist ivuxolimab in advanced cancers. TCRdb's table, derived via immunoSEQ multiplex PCR, lists solely in-frame clones and lacks some. The data show just over 14,000 clones, roughly nine tenths seen once. This specimen was CD4+ or CD8+ T cells sorted from blood, taken in a trial of the OX40 agonist ivuxolimab. Receptor source: an adult with an advanced solid tumor such as melanoma, head and neck, liver or kidney cancer.

The CDR3 protein is CATRLGTSGGSKNIQYF. The CDR3 DNA is TGTGCCACCCGGTTAGGGACTAGCGGGGGGAGCAAAAACATTCAGTACTTC. The V and J genes are TRBV2 and TRBJ2-4; 15 nucleotides match TRBD2. The CDR3 loop spans 17 amino acids. Unmatched junction bases numbered 10, after V lost 10 bases and J lost 3 bases. The germline V gene has CDR1 SNHLY and CDR2 FYNNEI.

The chain combines TRBV19 with TRBJ1-1, with D tentatively TRBD1 (5 bases). V shed 7 bases and J shed 5 bases, with 11 bases lying between them. The CDR3 is 12 amino acids. Germline CDR1 is LNHDA and CDR2 is SQIVND (reference sequence). The CDR3, as DNA: TGTGCCAGTACCTGGGGGGGGACTGAAGCTTTCTTT. It translates to CASTWGGTEAFF.

V and J are TRBV28 and TRBJ2-7; D ambiguous. CDR3 size: 11 residues. Trimming removed 3 bases at V and 3 bases at J, with 3 bases between. Per the germline V gene, CDR1 is MDHEN and CDR2 is SYDVKM. CDR3 bases: TGTGCCAGCAGTTTGGACTACGAGCAGTACTTC. It encodes CASSLDYEQYF.

The chain carries TRBV27 and TRBJ2-3, with 10 bases that match TRBD2. V shed 10 bases and J 4 bases; nucleotides not matched to a gene: 14. Per germline, CDR1 MNHEY and CDR2 SMNVEV (reference sequence). The CDR3 sequence is 16 residues long. As DNA, the CDR3 is TGTGCCACCTCCCGAGGGACTAGCGATTGGGCAGATACGCAGTATTTT. Amino acid sequence: CATSRGTSDWADTQYF.

The chain combines TRBV19 with TRBJ2-1; D not certain. The germline V and J ends were trimmed by 6 bases and 4 bases, with 10 bases remaining between them. This CDR3 comprises 13 residues. Per the germline V gene, CDR1 is LNHDA and CDR2 is SQIVND (reference sequence). This chain's CDR3 is CASRARLYNEQFF. The CDR3, as DNA: TGTGCCAGTAGGGCGAGACTGTACAATGAGCAGTTCTTC. Using reference TRBV19 and TRBJ2-1 for the parts outside the CDR3, the full variable domain is DGGITQSPKYLFRKEGQNVTLSCEQNLNHDAMYWYRQDPGQGLRLIYYSQIVNDFQKGDIAEGYSVSREKKESFPLTVTSAQKNPTAFYLCASRARLYNEQFFGPGTRLTVL.

The chain joins TRBV5-1 to TRBJ2-7; no clear D. Germline loops: CDR1 SGHRS, CDR2 YFSETQ. V was shortened by 0 bases and J by 5 bases, with 15 bases between the two germline ends. The length of the CDR3 is 15 residues. CDR3: CASSLDPDLLNEQYF. The DNA of the CDR3 is TGCGCCAGCAGCTTGGATCCAGACCTCCTGAACGAGCAGTACTTC.

The V gene is TRBV7-9, the J gene TRBJ1-2, with 8 nucleotides matching TRBD1. In germline, CDR1 is SEHNR, CDR2 FQNEAQ (reference sequence). The V and J ends lost 1 base and 6 bases, in that order; junction bases with no gene match: 4. This CDR3 has 14 residues. CDR3 region: CASSLDRGLDGYTF. CDR3 DNA: TGTGCCAGCAGCTTAGACAGGGGGTTGGATGGCTACACCTTC. The full variable domain, its missing parts supplied by reference TRBV7-9 and TRBJ1-2, is DTGVSQNPRHKITKRGQNVTFRCDPISEHNRLYWYRQTLGQGPEFLTYFQNEAQLEKSRLLSDRFSAERPKGSFSTLEIQRTEQGDSAMYLCASSLDRGLDGYTFGSGTRLTVV.

The rearrangement joins TRBV27 to TRBJ2-7; D may be TRBD2 (5 bases). Germline loops: CDR1 MNHEY, CDR2 SMNVEV (reference sequence). CDR3 length: 14 amino acids. V was trimmed by 4 bases and J by 7 bases, leaving 17 bases between them. Written as DNA, the CDR3 is TGTGCCAGCAGTTCCATCGCTCTCTCGGGGGAGCAGTACTTC. Its translation: CASSSIALSGEQYF.

The rearrangement links TRBV29-1 to TRBJ1-1, with a weak D call TRBD1 (6 bases). Germline values: CDR1 SQVTM, CDR2 ANQGSEA. V lost 6 bases, J lost 5 bases, and 16 bases lay in between. The CDR3 extends over 13 amino acids. The CDR3 DNA is TGCAGCGTAGGCGGGTTAGGGGGGACTGAAGCTTTCTTT. Amino acids: CSVGGLGGTEAFF.

The chain joins TRBV7-9 to TRBJ2-1, with a possible D match to TRBD1 (5 bases). The CDR3 spans 15 residues. Germline CDR1 is SEHNR and CDR2 is FQNEAQ (reference sequence). Trimming removed 1 base from V and 5 bases from J, with 12 bases in between. The CDR3 loop reads CASSLVSGWNNEQFF. Here the CDR3 DNA reads TGTGCCAGCAGCTTAGTGTCAGGGTGGAACAATGAGCAGTTCTTC.

V usage is TRBV5-4 and J usage is TRBJ1-5; D is perhaps TRBD1 (5 bases). The CDR3 is made up of 15 amino acids. V lost 1 base and J lost 3, with 11 bases in between. From germline, CDR1 is SGHNT and CDR2 YYREEE (reference sequence). The CDR3 DNA is TGTGCCAGCAGCTTGTGGGGGGAATTCAATCAGCCCCAGCATTTT. Amino acids: CASSLWGEFNQPQHF.

The V and J genes are TRBV18 and TRBJ2-4, with 12 positions matching TRBD1. The germline CDR1 and CDR2 sequences are KGHSH and LQKENI. CDR3 length: 18 residues. The V segment lost 3 bases and the J segment 5 bases; nucleotides outside the gene matches: 11. CDR3 DNA sequence: TGTGCCAGCTCACCCCGGGGACAGGGGGCCCCAGGAGAAAACATTCAGTACTTC. It translates to CASSPRGQGAPGENIQYF.

V and J are TRBV9 and TRBJ2-6, with D hard to call. CDR1 and CDR2 from the germline V gene are SGDLS and YYNGEE. V was trimmed by 4 bases and J by 0 bases, leaving 11 bases between them. This CDR3 comprises 16 residues. The CDR3: CASSPGSLSGANVLTF. CDR3 bases: TGTGCCAGCAGCCCCGGCTCGCTCTCTGGGGCCAACGTCCTGACTTTC.

This chain links TRBV5-1 with TRBJ2-1, with TRBD2 identical over 7 bases. Germline CDR1 is SGHRS and CDR2 is YFSETQ. Losses at the gene ends were 7 bases for V and 7 bases for J; bases not matched to a gene: 5. The CDR3 contains 12 residues. CDR3 nucleotides: TGCGCCAGCGGTAGGACTAGTAATGAGCAGTTCTTC. Amino acids: CASGRTSNEQFF. The full variable domain, its missing parts supplied by reference TRBV5-1 and TRBJ2-1, is KAGVTQTPRYLIKTRGQQVTLSCSPISGHRSVSWYQQTPGQGLQFLFEYFSETQRNKGNFPGRFSGRQFSNSRSEMNVSTLELGDSALYLCASGRTSNEQFFGPGTRLTVL.

The chain joins TRBV6-5 to TRBJ1-1, with D possibly matching TRBD1 (5 bases). In germline, CDR1 is MNHEY, CDR2 SVGAGI. Deletions cut 5 bases from V and 2 bases from J, with 9 bases between. This CDR3 spans 13 amino acids. CDR3 protein: CASSPQGNTEAFF. As DNA, the CDR3 is TGTGCCAGCAGTCCTCAGGGTAACACTGAAGCTTTCTTT.

V and J are TRBV6-5 and TRBJ1-1; D possibly corresponds to TRBD1 (5 bases). Per the germline V gene, CDR1 is MNHEY and CDR2 is SVGAGI. The V gene lost 5 bases and the J gene lost 3 bases, with 16 bases spanning the gap. The CDR3 covers 15 residues. The CDR3 sequence: CASSPREVVDTEAFF. For the CDR3, the DNA is TGTGCCAGCAGTCCCAGGGAAGTAGTTGACACTGAAGCTTTCTTT.

V usage is TRBV28 and J usage is TRBJ2-1; D possibly matches TRBD1 or TRBD2 (5 bases each). The CDR3 consists of 17 residues. Looked up from germline, CDR1 is MDHEN and CDR2 is SYDVKM. V was shortened by 4 bases and J by 0 bases, with 16 bases between the two germline ends. CDR3: CASSSMREGSSYNEQFF. CDR3 DNA: TGTGCCAGCAGTTCCATGAGAGAGGGGAGCTCCTACAATGAGCAGTTCTTC.

The rearrangement links TRBV19 to TRBJ2-1; 9 bases fit TRBD2. CDR3 size: 18 residues. The germline gives CDR1 LNHDA, CDR2 SQIVND (reference sequence). The ends lost 6 bases at V and 0 bases at J; junction bases unmatched: 12. The CDR3, as DNA: TGTGCCAGTAGCATCCCCGGGACTAGCCGAAGCTCCTACAATGAGCAGTTCTTC. This encodes CASSIPGTSRSSYNEQFF.

This clone has just one count. This chain links TRBV9 with TRBJ2-5, with D uncertain. This CDR3 is built from 13 residues. Trimming left V 2 bases short and J 4 bases short, with 9 bases between. Germline lookup yields CDR1 SGDLS and CDR2 YYNGEE. CDR3 loop: CASSVRPTETQYF. The CDR3 DNA reads TGTGCCAGCAGCGTTAGGCCCACAGAGACCCAGTACTTC.

A note on this clone: One junction end does not reproduce the germline sequence, and a read error may be involved. The V and J genes are TRBV7-7 and TRBJ2-3; D may be TRBD2 (5 bases). The CDR3 runs to 17 residues. Germline V gives CDR1 SSHAT, CDR2 FNYEAQ (reference sequence). The CDR3 here is CASSLVSVGEGTDTQYF. CDR3 DNA: TGTGCTAGCAGCTTAGTTTCGGTGGGAGAAGGCACAGATACGCAGTATTTT. Full variable domain (remainder filled in from reference TRBV7-7 and TRBJ2-3): GAGVSQSPRYKVTKRGQDVTLRCDPISSHATLYWYQQALGQGPEFLTYFNYEAQPDKSGLPSDRFSAERPEGSISTLTIQRTEQRDSAMYRCASSLVSVGEGTDTQYFGPGTRLTVL.

The chain recombines TRBV5-4 with TRBJ1-1; TRBD1 aligns across 7 bases. The trim removed 2 bases at V and 3 bases at J, leaving 10 bases unmatched. CDR3 length: 16 residues. Germline CDR1 reads SGHNT; CDR2 reads YYREEE (reference sequence). This CDR3 is CASSFWGTARDTEAFF. DNA for the CDR3: TGTGCCAGCAGCTTTTGGGGGACAGCAAGAGACACTGAAGCTTTCTTT. The full variable domain, completed using reference TRBV5-4 and TRBJ1-1, is ETGVTQSPTHLIKTRGQQVTLRCSSQSGHNTVSWYQQALGQGPQFIFQYYREEENGRGNFPPRFSGLQFPNYSSELNVNALELDDSALYLCASSFWGTARDTEAFFGQGTRLTVV.

The chain has TRBV28 and TRBJ2-1, with 7 bases lining up with TRBD1. The CDR3 totals 16 residues. Trimming cost V 3 bases and J 6 bases; bases outside gene matches: 11. CDR1 and CDR2 (germline): MDHEN, SYDVKM. CDR3 DNA: TGTGCCAGCAGTTTCCGAAGGGGACAGTTAGGCAATGAGCAGTTCTTC. It yields the protein CASSFRRGQLGNEQFF.

The rearrangement uses TRBV28 and TRBJ2-2; no reliable D call. The CDR3 is 15 residues long. The germline V and J ends were trimmed by 3 bases and 7 bases, with 15 bases remaining between them. Germline assignment: CDR1 MDHEN and CDR2 SYDVKM. The CDR3 nucleotides are TGTGCCAGCAGTTTCCGGCAATGGGGTAGCGGGGAGCTGTTTTTT. Its translation is CASSFRQWGSGELFF.

The genes are TRBV6-5 and TRBJ2-7, with D perhaps TRBD2 (5 bases). The germline V gene encodes CDR1 MNHEY and CDR2 SVGAGI. The CDR3 consists of 14 residues. V dropped 6 bases and J dropped 4 bases, with 16 bases sitting between them. The CDR3 DNA reads as TGTGCCAGCAGCCCTACTAGAACGGCGTACGAGCAGTACTTC. Translation gives CASSPTRTAYEQYF.

This clone was seen a single time. The chain combines TRBV5-1 with TRBJ2-7, with D perhaps TRBD2 (6 bases). With 0 bases removed from V and 3 bases from J, the gap between germline ends came to 13 bases. CDR3 length equals 15 residues. The germline gives CDR1 SGHRS, CDR2 YFSETQ. For the CDR3, the DNA is TGCGCCAGCAGCTTGGGGGACGGGAGCGACTACGAGCAGTACTTC. Amino acids: CASSLGDGSDYEQYF.

The CDR3 sequence: CASSLGETGELFF. CDR3 DNA: TGTGCCAGCAGCTTAGGGGAAACCGGGGAGCTGTTTTTT. V is TRBV7-6 and J is TRBJ2-2; no reliable D call. The CDR3 totals 13 residues. The V end was cut by 1 base, the J end by 5 bases, with 5 bases between. Germline V gene sequence: CDR1 SGHVS, CDR2 FNYEAQ.

CDR3 region: CASSPRTSWQETQYF. The DNA for the CDR3 is TGTGCCAGCAGCCCCCGGACTAGCTGGCAAGAGACCCAGTACTTC. The V gene is TRBV7-6, the J gene TRBJ2-5; TRBD2 agrees at 8 bases. CDR3 length equals 15 residues. Germline loops: CDR1 SGHVS, CDR2 FNYEAQ. The V and J ends lost 5 bases and 2 bases, in that order; junction bases with no gene match: 7.